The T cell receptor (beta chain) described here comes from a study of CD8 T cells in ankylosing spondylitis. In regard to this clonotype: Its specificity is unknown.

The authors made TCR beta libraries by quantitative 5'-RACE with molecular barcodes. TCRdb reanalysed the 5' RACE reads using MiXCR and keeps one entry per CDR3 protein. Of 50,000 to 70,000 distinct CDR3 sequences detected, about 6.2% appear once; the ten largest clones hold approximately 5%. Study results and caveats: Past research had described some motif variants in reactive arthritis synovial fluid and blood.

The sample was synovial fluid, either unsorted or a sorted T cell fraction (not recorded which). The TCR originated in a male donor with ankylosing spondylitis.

The CDR3, as DNA: TGTGCCAGCAGTGACTTCTATTCGACAGGGGAGAAACTCACTGAAGCTTTCTTT. It yields the protein CASSDFYSTGEKLTEAFF. This rearrangement joins TRBV25-1 to TRBJ1-1; 8 bases are shared with TRBD1. The ends lost 3 bases at V and 4 bases at J; junction bases unmatched: 16. Germline CDR1 is MGHDK and CDR2 is SYGVNS. This CDR3 region has 18 residues.